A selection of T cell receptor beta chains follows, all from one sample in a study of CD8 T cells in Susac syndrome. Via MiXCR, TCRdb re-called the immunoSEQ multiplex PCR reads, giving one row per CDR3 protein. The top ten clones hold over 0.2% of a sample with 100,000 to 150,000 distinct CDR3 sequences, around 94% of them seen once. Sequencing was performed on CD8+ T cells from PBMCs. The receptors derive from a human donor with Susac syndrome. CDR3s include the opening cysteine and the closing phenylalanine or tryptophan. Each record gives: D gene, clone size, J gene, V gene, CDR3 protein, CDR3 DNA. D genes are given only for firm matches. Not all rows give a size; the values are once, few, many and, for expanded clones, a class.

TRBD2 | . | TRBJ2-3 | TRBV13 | CASSSRTSGDHTQYF | TGTGCCAGCAGCTCTAGGACTAGCGGGGACCATACGCAGTATTTT
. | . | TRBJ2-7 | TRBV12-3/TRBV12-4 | CASSLGFISLYEQYF | TGTGCCAGCAGCCTAGGGTTCATTTCTCTCTACGAGCAGTACTTC
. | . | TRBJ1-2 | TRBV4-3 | CASSQDLRGLSNYGYTF | TGCGCCAGCAGCCAAGATCTCCGGGGTTTGTCGAACTATGGCTACACCTTC
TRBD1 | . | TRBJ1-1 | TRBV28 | CASSLLTGENTEAFF | TGTGCCAGCAGCCTCCTGACAGGGGAAAACACTGAAGCTTTCTTT
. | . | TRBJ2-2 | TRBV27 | CASSSATANTGELFF | TGTGCCAGCAGTTCCGCGACTGCGAACACCGGGGAGCTGTTTTTT
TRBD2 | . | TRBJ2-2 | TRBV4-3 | CASSQDNSGNSPTGELFF | TGCGCCAGCAGCCAAGATAATAGCGGGAACTCTCCGACCGGGGAGCTGTTTTTT
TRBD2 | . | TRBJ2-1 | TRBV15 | CATSSQRRGNNEQFF | TGTGCCACCAGCAGCCAGCGGCGGGGGAACAATGAGCAGTTCTTC
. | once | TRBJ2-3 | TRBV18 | CASSPPEGSTDTQYF | TGTGCCAGCTCACCACCGGAGGGAAGCACAGATACGCAGTATTTT
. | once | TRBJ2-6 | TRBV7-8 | CASSLSVRTDFYGANVLTF | TGTGCCAGCAGCTTATCGGTGAGGACAGATTTCTATGGGGCCAACGTCCTGACTTTC
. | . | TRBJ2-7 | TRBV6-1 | CASSEERASYEQYF | TGTGCCAGCAGTGAAGAACGGGCCAGCTACGAGCAGTACTTC
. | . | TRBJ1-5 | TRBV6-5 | CASSYSPDQPQHF | TGTGCCAGCAGTTACTCGCCTGATCAGCCCCAGCATTTT
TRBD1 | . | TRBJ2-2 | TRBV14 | CASSHGAPQGQSGELFF | TGTGCCAGCAGCCATGGTGCCCCACAGGGGCAATCCGGGGAGCTGTTTTTT
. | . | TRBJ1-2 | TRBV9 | CASSPEGTPNYGYTF | TGTGCCAGCAGCCCTGAAGGGACACCCAACTATGGCTACACCTTC
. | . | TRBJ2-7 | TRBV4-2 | CASSQDWGEGAYEQYF | TGTGCCAGCAGCCAAGATTGGGGGGAAGGAGCCTACGAGCAGTACTTC
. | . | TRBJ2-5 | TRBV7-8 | CASSPAGAWGETQYF | TGTGCCAGCAGCCCCGCAGGGGCTTGGGGGGAGACCCAGTACTTC
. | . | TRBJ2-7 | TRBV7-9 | CASSSSQHEQYF | TGTGCCAGCAGCTCGTCTCAACACGAGCAGTACTTC
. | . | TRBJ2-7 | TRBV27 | CASSLGRGAEQYF | TGTGCCAGCAGTTTAGGTCGAGGGGCCGAGCAGTACTTC
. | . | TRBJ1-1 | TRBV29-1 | CSVEVGGWDLGTEAFF | TGCAGCGTTGAAGTAGGGGGGTGGGATTTGGGCACTGAAGCTTTCTTT